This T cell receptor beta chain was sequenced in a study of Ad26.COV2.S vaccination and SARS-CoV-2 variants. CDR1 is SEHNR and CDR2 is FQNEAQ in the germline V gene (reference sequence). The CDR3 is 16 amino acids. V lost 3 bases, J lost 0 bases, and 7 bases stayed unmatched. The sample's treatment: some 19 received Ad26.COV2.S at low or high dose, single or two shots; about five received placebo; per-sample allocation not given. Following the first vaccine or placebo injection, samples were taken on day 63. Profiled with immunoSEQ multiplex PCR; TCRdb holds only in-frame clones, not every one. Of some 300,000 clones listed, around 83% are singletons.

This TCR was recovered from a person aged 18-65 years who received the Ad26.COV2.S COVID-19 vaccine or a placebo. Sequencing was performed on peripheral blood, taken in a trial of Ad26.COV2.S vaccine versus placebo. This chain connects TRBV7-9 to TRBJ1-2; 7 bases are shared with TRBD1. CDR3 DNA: TGTGCCAGCAGCTTGCTTTCCGGGACAGCTAACTATGGCTACACCTTC. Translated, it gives CASSLLSGTANYGYTF.